The source of this TCR beta chain is a study of cytomegalovirus exposure and HLA in healthy donors (dated by TCRdb to the late 2010s). With regard to the full study: An earlier analysis of several hundred of the donors reported over 250 Gb of sequence data and 117 million unique TCR beta sequences obtained from 150 million to 200 million T cells. Roughly 300 gigabases of sequencing data and roughly 90 million unique TCR sequences were included in an early release covering roughly 600 HLA-typed donors. Of the roughly 390 genotyped donors, approximately 82% fell in the genetic ancestry cluster associated with self-reported Caucasian donors. The aim of the study was to test whether cataloging public T cell receptors could identify signatures of past pathogen exposure. The study used immunosequencing to profile the T cell repertoires of around 600 subjects and linked those repertoires to cytomegalovirus serostatus. Along with the roughly 700-subject first cohort, a separate validation cohort of some 130 different subjects was used. To predict cytomegalovirus infection status, the study combined high-throughput TCR immunosequencing, statistical association of individual TCRs with disease status, and machine learning. To study patterns of TCR occurrence, a later analysis re-analyzed previously published TCR beta repertoires from around 670 donors and added high-resolution HLA genotyping. The later analysis used no new phenotypic data to find candidate immune exposures, relying instead on TCR beta sequences and their occurrence across donors. To decide whether each TCR beta V gene segment behaved as functional or pseudogenic, an earlier analysis of some 600 of the donors relied on high-throughput TCR beta sequencing. Alongside the repertoire data, information on donor age, sex, ethnicity and CMV serostatus was compiled. In a later genetic analysis, genome-wide SNP genotypes for 398 of the 666 donors were used, and that subset was treated as a discovery cohort. Every discovery cohort repertoire had been produced on one sequencing platform. Class I and class II HLA loci were covered by the typing at four-digit resolution. Typing coverage differed by locus: A, B, C, DRB1 and DQB1 were typed in roughly 629-630 donors, DQA1 in 522, DPA1 in roughly 590, and DPB1 in roughly 450. Because of strong linkage in the cohort, roughly five DR-DQ haplotypes were treated as single units for association and clustering. Among some 400 genotyped donors of the cohort, an average of around 240,000 unique TCR beta nucleotide sequences were sequenced per donor, around 18% of them non-productive. General conclusions and limits of the study: This cohort had only TCR beta chains sequenced, and the lack of alpha or paired-chain data limited which features could be detected. Most CMV-associated TCR beta chains appeared to be HLA-restricted in a later analysis, and the HLA associations seemed to be driven largely by CMV exposure. The 87-base-pair reads could not distinguish some IMGT-functional V segments, including TRBV6-2 and TRBV6-3, so those segments were excluded. In a later analysis, TCR association rates were found to vary across HLA loci, with the most associated TCRs seen for DRB1 alleles and the fewest for HLA-C alleles. An association between a missense DCLRE1C variant and V-gene and J-gene trimming of TCR beta chains was found in a later genetic analysis and replicated in an independent cohort. In vitro tests confirmed that a few of the cytomegalovirus-associated TCR beta chains recognize cytomegalovirus antigens. A total of 164 TCR beta chains were listed by the study as associated with cytomegalovirus. At a false discovery rate of 0.05, a later analysis linked some 18,000 TCR beta sequences to specific HLA alleles. A later genetic analysis reported fewer N-insertions in productive TCRs among donors in an Asian-associated ancestry cluster than the roughly 720-donor mean. Broadly in line with IMGT annotations, most TCR beta V segments showed up in productive rearrangements about 87% or about 30% of the time in an earlier analysis of 450 to 600 of the donors. Because HLA typing was unavailable for some donors at each locus, only the typed subset was used in association tests. Most TCR sequences were seen in very few donors, while some public TCRs were found in many individuals. Fewer than 20 rarely observed V segments, including chromosome 9 orphons, were excluded from the earlier analysis of some 590 of the donors because counts were too low. Correlated functional status among segregating V segments might be attributable to linkage disequilibrium, but an unknown experimental factor could not be ruled out. When HLA alleles, especially DR and DQ, strongly co-occurred, attributing TCR associations to individual alleles was difficult. In a later analysis, HLA-associated TCR beta chains were found to be more clonally expanded and to have lower generation probabilities than equally common non-associated chains. A further reported finding was that TCR beta sequences accurately predicted the HLA-A and HLA-B alleles for most subjects in the first cohort. A cluster of highly shared sequence variants was judged likely to represent a technical artifact of the sequencing pipeline. The authors suggested that the approach could potentially be generalized to other disease states and immunological phenotypes. Roughly uniform sequencing depth across donors was assumed in presence/absence analyses, although this assumption may not hold. Several of the top co-occurrence clusters appeared to be linked to parvovirus B19, influenza, CMV and Epstein-Barr virus, according to a later analysis. The classifier was reported to diagnose cytomegalovirus status with high specificity and sensitivity in both the original and validation cohorts. The only immune exposure information available for the cohort was CMV serostatus.

The V end loses 6 bases and the J end loses 5 bases, and a stretch of 19 bases separates them. The germline V gene supplies CDR1 SNHLY and CDR2 FYNNEI. From its cysteine to its phenylalanine, the CDR3 spans 15 amino acids. The CDR3 DNA has 45 bases and is translated from base 1. In regard to this clone: This clone's antigen is unknown. Nothing much larger sits one base from this clone, and base qualities are not available.

In total, roughly 670 healthy bone marrow donors made up the cohort. At the time of sampling, every cohort member was nominally healthy, though immune exposures that went unrecorded were likely present. The donor was CMV seropositive and belonged to the group of 250 to 350 seropositive cohort members. Each donor provided a peripheral blood sample, and peripheral blood mononuclear cells were used for TCR beta sequencing. The Qiagen DNeasy Blood Extraction Kit was used to extract genomic DNA from the blood cell samples. The method was the immunoSEQ multiplex PCR assay. A mixture of 60 forward primers for TCR Vbeta segments and 13 reverse primers for TCR Jbeta segments was used in the multiplex PCR. Amplification of the CDR3 region of rearranged TCR beta genes was performed with a multiplex PCR assay on genomic DNA. On the Illumina HiSeq System, the amplified TCR beta libraries were sequenced as 87-base-pair reads. The paper's processing steps were these. A later analysis tallied 75 million to 95 million unique TCR beta chains across the 666 repertoires, and some 10 million of those chains were shared by two or more donors. To remove PCR and sequencing errors, raw reads were error-corrected and collapsed into unique sequences using a nearest-neighbor algorithm that merged closely related sequences. CDR3 sequences were aligned to IMGT reference sequences to assign V, D and J gene segments. For a sequence to be retained, a match of at least six nucleotides to both a V gene segment and a J gene segment was required. A rearrangement was called productive if the CDR3 had no stop codons and remained in frame with V and J, and every other rearrangement was called non-productive. Following IMGT convention, CDR3 was defined as the stretch from the second conserved V-encoded cysteine up to the conserved J-encoded phenylalanine. The earlier analysis of approximately 590 of the donors excluded any sequence lacking an unambiguous match to a single V gene segment. An earlier analysis of approximately 590 of the donors classified V segments as functional when productive rearrangements were above 56.7% and as segregating when the standard deviation between donors was above 5%. A statistical classification framework was developed to diagnose cytomegalovirus status using the catalog of TCR beta chain sequences. V and J gene assignment, in a later analysis, came from comparing TCR nucleotide sequences with IMGT/GENE-DB human TR gene sequences. The TCRdist pipeline was used in a later analysis to assign CDR3 sequences and most-parsimonious VDJ recombination scenarios. In a later analysis, every TCR beta chain was defined by the combination of its CDR3 amino acid sequence and its V-gene family, and reads without a unique V-gene family were dropped. To address suspected cross-contamination and a sequencing artifact, a later analysis removed approximately 590 highly shared, low-generation-probability nucleotide sequences. For each public chain, a later analysis derived a clonal expansion index from normalized ranks of inferred template counts within each repertoire. In a later analysis, generation probabilities were computed with a VDJ recombination model fitted to out-of-frame rearrangements, and the resulting probabilities were checked against IGoR. In a later analysis, hypergeometric tests were used to score TCR-TCR, TCR-HLA and TCR-CMV co-occurrence, with a repertoire-size bias correction applied to TCR pairs. False discovery rates were estimated in a later analysis by permuting HLA or CMV assignments 20 times. A later analysis grouped co-occurring TCRs with DBSCAN, adding TCRdist sequence similarity when clustering within HLA-allele-positive subsets. Repertoires with fewer than 30,000 or more than 120,000 public chains were left out of co-occurrence clustering, as were a few repertoires with anomalous nucleotide sharing. The clones in this table, taken by TCRdb from immuneACCESS, are in-frame only. Not every clone is retained; where verified, under half of the shortfall comes from an unresolved V gene, and the cause of the rest is unknown. V, J and clone size reflect that table, while D and trimming were determined from the DNA. This sample lists under 200,000 clones; 80% to 90% were detected once. The ten largest clones represent roughly 2.5% of the sample.

The V and J genes are TRBV2 and TRBJ1-1; the D gene assignment is ambiguous. Sequenced: PBMCs. This receptor was taken from a man between 25 and 39 years old in good health and CMV-seropositive. In nucleotide form, the sequence is TGTGCCAGCAGGGCCCCTCGGGGATTTGGGACTGAAGCTTTCTTT. Its coded protein is CASRAPRGFGTEAFF.